This is a list of T cell receptor beta chains from one sample in a study of T-cell reconstitution after alpha-beta-depleted transplantation in children. TCRdb used MiXCR to reprocess the PCR reads, holding one entry per CDR3 protein. This sample has under 450,000 distinct CDR3 sequences, with about 14% found just once. The sample in question was PBMCs, obtained from the stem cell graft. The receptor set was obtained from a human donor who donated a stem cell graft to a child with Fanconi anemia. Both conserved end residues are part of each CDR3. Each record gives: J gene, D gene, clone size, V gene, CDR3 protein, CDR3 DNA. The D gene is left open where the match is weak. Clone size is shown for a subset of rows, as once, few, many or a class of expanded clone.

TRBJ2-2 TRBD1 many TRBV10-3 CASGPGQEDTGELFF TGTGCCAGCGGACCGGGACAGGAGGACACCGGGGAGCTGTTTTTT
TRBJ1-1 . . TRBV4-2 CASSQDRLAREAFF TGTGCCAGCAGCCAAGACAGATTAGCGCGTGAAGCTTTCTTT
TRBJ1-6 . . TRBV7-2 CASRPRQSFSPLHF TGTGCCAGCAGACCCAGACAGTCCTTTTCACCCCTCCACTTT
TRBJ1-1 TRBD1 . TRBV5-1 CASSLGRQGEEAFF TGCGCCAGCAGCTTGGGGAGACAGGGCGAAGAAGCTTTCTTT
TRBJ1-1 TRBD1 . TRBV25-1 CASSDGLGRGDTEAFF TGTGCCAGCAGTGACGGATTGGGCAGGGGGGACACTGAAGCTTTCTTT
TRBJ1-2 . few TRBV12-3/TRBV12-4 CASRLTGGVGYTF TGTGCCAGCAGATTGACAGGAGGTGTAGGCTACACCTTC
TRBJ2-5 . few TRBV7-2 CASSLESAEETQYF TGTGCCAGCAGCTTAGAAAGCGCTGAAGAGACCCAGTACTTC
TRBJ2-7 TRBD2 . TRBV4-2 CASSLYRTSTYEQYF TGTGCCAGCAGCCTATACCGGACTAGTACCTACGAGCAGTACTTC
TRBJ1-3 . few TRBV5-1 CASSTGQPGNTIYF TGCGCCAGCAGCACTGGACAGCCTGGAAACACCATATATTTT
TRBJ2-1 . . TRBV5-1 CASSLDGVGYNEQFF TGCGCCAGCAGCTTGGATGGGGTAGGCTACAATGAGCAGTTCTTC
TRBJ2-1 TRBD2 many TRBV20-1 CSAVAGTYNEQFF TGCAGTGCTGTAGCGGGGACTTACAATGAGCAGTTCTTC
TRBJ2-7 . . TRBV20-1 CSALHRGNEQYF TGCAGTGCTTTGCACCGTGGGAACGAGCAGTACTTC
TRBJ1-4 TRBD1 few TRBV29-1 CSAGGTGAEKLFF TGCAGCGCAGGAGGGACAGGCGCCGAAAAACTGTTTTTT
TRBJ1-3 TRBD1 . TRBV20-1 CSAPDRGVGNTIYF TGCAGTGCGCCTGACAGGGGTGTTGGAAACACCATATATTTT
TRBJ1-4 . few TRBV18 CASSSRAPPLNEKLFF TGTGCCAGCTCATCGAGAGCGCCACCCCTCAATGAAAAACTGTTTTTT
TRBJ2-1 . few TRBV6-2/TRBV6-3 CASSDGNEQFF TGTGCCAGCAGTGACGGGAATGAGCAGTTCTTC
TRBJ2-2 . few TRBV12-3/TRBV12-4 CASSPWDGHTGELFF TGTGCCAGCAGTCCCTGGGACGGACACACCGGGGAGCTGTTTTTT
TRBJ2-1 . . TRBV7-2 CASSPEMNEQFF TGTGCCAGCAGCCCCGAAATGAATGAGCAGTTCTTC
TRBJ2-5 TRBD1 . TRBV5-1 CASSEGQGEETQYF TGCGCCAGCAGCGAGGGACAGGGCGAAGAGACCCAGTACTTC
TRBJ2-6 . few TRBV5-1 CASSPRTGGANVLTF TGCGCCAGCAGCCCGAGGACGGGCGGGGCCAACGTCCTGACTTTC
TRBJ2-1 TRBD2 few TRBV20-1 CSVEKGRGGSNEQFF TGCAGTGTTGAGAAGGGGCGGGGGGGGTCGAATGAGCAGTTCTTC
TRBJ2-1 TRBD2 . TRBV30 CAWGPASGSDEQFF TGTGCCTGGGGTCCGGCTAGCGGCAGCGATGAGCAGTTCTTC
TRBJ2-5 TRBD1 few TRBV6-5 CASIWDRGEQETQYF TGTGCCAGCATTTGGGACAGGGGTGAGCAAGAGACCCAGTACTTC
TRBJ2-1 TRBD2 many TRBV5-1 CASSLISGGSYNEQFF TGCGCCAGCAGCTTGATTAGCGGGGGCTCCTACAATGAGCAGTTCTTC
TRBJ1-2 . . TRBV6-5 CASSYLTDSGGYTF TGTGCCAGCAGTTACCTGACGGACTCGGGAGGCTACACCTTC
TRBJ2-1 . . TRBV20-1 CSARSWLGGGDPSKNEQFF TGCAGTGCCAGATCGTGGTTAGGCGGGGGCGATCCATCTAAAAATGAGCAGTTCTTC